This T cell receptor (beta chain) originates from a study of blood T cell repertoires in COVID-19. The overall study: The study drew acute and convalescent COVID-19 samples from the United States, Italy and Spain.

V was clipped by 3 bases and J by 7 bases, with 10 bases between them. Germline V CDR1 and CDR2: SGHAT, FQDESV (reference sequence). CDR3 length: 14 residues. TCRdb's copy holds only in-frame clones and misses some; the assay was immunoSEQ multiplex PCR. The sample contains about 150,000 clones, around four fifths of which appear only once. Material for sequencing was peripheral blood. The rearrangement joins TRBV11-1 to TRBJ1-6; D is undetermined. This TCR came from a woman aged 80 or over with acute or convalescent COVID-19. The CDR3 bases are TGTGCCAGCAGCTTCAATGAGGGAAATTCACCCCTCCACTTT. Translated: CASSFNEGNSPLHF.